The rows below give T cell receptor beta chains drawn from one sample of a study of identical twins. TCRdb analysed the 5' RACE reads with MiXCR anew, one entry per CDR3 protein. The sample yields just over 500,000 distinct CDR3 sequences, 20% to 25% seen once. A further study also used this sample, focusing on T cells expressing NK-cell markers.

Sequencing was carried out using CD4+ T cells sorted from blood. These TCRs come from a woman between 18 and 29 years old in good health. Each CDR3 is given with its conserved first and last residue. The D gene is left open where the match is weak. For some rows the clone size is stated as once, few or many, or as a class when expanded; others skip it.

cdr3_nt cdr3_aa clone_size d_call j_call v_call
TGCGCCAGCAGCTTGCGGCAGGGGGCCGGGGAGCTGTTTTTT CASSLRQGAGELFF - TRBD1 TRBJ2-2 TRBV5-1
TGTGCCAGCTCACCAGTTGGGACGCCGAGGGTCGAGCAGTACTTC CASSPVGTPRVEQYF - - TRBJ2-7 TRBV18
TGCGCCAGCAGCTTGGGTCCGGAACCCACTGAAGCTTTCTTT CASSLGPEPTEAFF few - TRBJ1-1 TRBV5-1
TGTGCCAGCAGCAGGGCTAGCCACACCGGGGAGCTGTTTTTT CASSRASHTGELFF - - TRBJ2-2 TRBV9
TGCAGTGCTAGAGCGCCCGGCAGGGCCAACGAGCAGTACTTC CSARAPGRANEQYF - - TRBJ2-7 TRBV20-1
TGCAGTGCTAGAGATCCCCTCGAAGGGAACGAAAAACTGTTTTTT CSARDPLEGNEKLFF few - TRBJ1-4 TRBV20-1
TGCAGTGCTAGCGCGCAGGCTTTACAAGAGACCCAGTACTTC CSASAQALQETQYF - - TRBJ2-5 TRBV20-1
TGCAGTGCTAGGATCGGCCCGGGGGGGACCGGGGAGCTGTTTTTT CSARIGPGGTGELFF few TRBD2 TRBJ2-2 TRBV20-1
TGTGCCAGCCATCCGGGACAGGGGCGCCCTGGGGCCAACGTCCTGACTTTC CASHPGQGRPGANVLTF - TRBD1 TRBJ2-6 TRBV6-4
TGTGCCAGCAGCTTGAGCGGGATAACAGACAATGAGCAGTTCTTC CASSLSGITDNEQFF - TRBD2 TRBJ2-1 TRBV7-6
TGCGCCAGCAGCCAAGACTACAGGACCGAGCAGTACTTC CASSQDYRTEQYF once - TRBJ2-7 TRBV4-3
TGTGCCAGCAGTGAGGGACTAGCGGCACTTGAGACCCAGTACTTC CASSEGLAALETQYF few TRBD2 TRBJ2-5 TRBV25-1
TGCGCCAGCAGCCAAGCGAGAGCGGGAGGGCCGGAGACCCAGTACTTC CASSQARAGGPETQYF - TRBD2 TRBJ2-5 TRBV4-3
TGTGCCAGCAGGCCCAGGGGTTCCTATAATTCACCCCTCCACTTT CASRPRGSYNSPLHF few - TRBJ1-6 TRBV12-3/TRBV12-4
TGCAGTGCTAGTCATGACAAGAAGAACACTGAAGCTTTCTTT CSASHDKKNTEAFF - - TRBJ1-1 TRBV20-1
TGTGCCAGCAGCCTATCGGGGACCAGGAACACTGAAGCTTTCTTT CASSLSGTRNTEAFF few - TRBJ1-1 TRBV3-1
TGCAGCGTTGAAGAACCTGCTAACGCCAAAAACATTCAGTACTTC CSVEEPANAKNIQYF - - TRBJ2-4 TRBV29-1
TGTGCCAGCAGCCGAAGAGCGGCAGCCGAAGAAGCTTTCTTT CASSRRAAAEEAFF many - TRBJ1-1 TRBV11-2
TGCAGTGCTTCCCAACCGAATACGCAGTATTTT CSASQPNTQYF few - TRBJ2-3 TRBV20-1
TGTGCCAGCGGGGACTCCACCTACGAGCAGTACTTC CASGDSTYEQYF - - TRBJ2-7 TRBV5-6
TGTGCCAGCCGGGACAGAGTCTACGAGCAGTACTTC CASRDRVYEQYF - TRBD1 TRBJ2-7 TRBV6-2/TRBV6-3
TGTGCCAGCTCCCCACGGGGGCGCAATGAAAAACTGTTTTTT CASSPRGRNEKLFF - - TRBJ1-4 TRBV6-1